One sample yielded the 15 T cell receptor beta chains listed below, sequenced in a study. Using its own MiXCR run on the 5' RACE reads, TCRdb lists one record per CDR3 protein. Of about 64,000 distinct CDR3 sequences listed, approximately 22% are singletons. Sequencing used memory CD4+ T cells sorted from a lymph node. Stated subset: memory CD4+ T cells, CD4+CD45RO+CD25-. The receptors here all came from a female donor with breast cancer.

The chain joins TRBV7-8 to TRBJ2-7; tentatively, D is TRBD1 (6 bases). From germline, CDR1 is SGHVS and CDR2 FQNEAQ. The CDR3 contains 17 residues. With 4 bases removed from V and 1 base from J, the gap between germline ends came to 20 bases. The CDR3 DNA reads TGTGCCAGCAGCTCAACATCCCGGGACACTGTGTCCTACGAGCAGTACTTC. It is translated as CASSSTSRDTVSYEQYF.

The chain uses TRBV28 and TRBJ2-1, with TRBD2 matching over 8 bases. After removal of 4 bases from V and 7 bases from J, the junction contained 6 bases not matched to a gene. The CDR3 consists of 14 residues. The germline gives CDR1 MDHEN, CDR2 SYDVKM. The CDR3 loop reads CASSSAGDRNEQFF. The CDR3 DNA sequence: TGTGCCAGCAGTTCAGCGGGAGATAGAAATGAGCAGTTCTTC.

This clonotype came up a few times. In nucleotides, the CDR3 is TGTGCCAGCAGCGCCGACGGGAGGTCGACAGATACGCAGTATTTT. Its protein is CASSADGRSTDTQYF. V gene TRBV7-9 combines with J gene TRBJ2-3; 7 nucleotides agree with TRBD2. The ends lost 5 bases at V and 3 bases at J; junction bases unmatched: 8. From germline, CDR1 is SEHNR and CDR2 FQNEAQ (reference sequence). This CDR3 is built from 15 residues.

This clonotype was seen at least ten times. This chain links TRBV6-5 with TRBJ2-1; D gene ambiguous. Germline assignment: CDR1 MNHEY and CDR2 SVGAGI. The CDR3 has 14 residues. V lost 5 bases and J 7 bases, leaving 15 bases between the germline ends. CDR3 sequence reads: CASSQGPSNNEQFF. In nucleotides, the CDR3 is TGTGCCAGCAGTCAAGGGCCTTCGAATAATGAGCAGTTCTTC.

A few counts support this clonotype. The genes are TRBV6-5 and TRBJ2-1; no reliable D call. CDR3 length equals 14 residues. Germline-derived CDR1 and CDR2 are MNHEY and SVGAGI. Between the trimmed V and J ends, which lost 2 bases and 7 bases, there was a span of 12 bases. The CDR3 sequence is CASSYRSPANEQFF. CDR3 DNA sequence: TGTGCCAGCAGTTACAGGTCCCCGGCTAATGAGCAGTTCTTC.

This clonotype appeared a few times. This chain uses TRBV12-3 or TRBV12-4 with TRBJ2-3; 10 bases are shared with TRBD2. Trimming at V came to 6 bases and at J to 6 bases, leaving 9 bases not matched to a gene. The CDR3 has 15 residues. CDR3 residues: CASSIAGGRVDTQYF. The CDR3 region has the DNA TGTGCCAGCAGCATAGCGGGGGGCAGGGTGGATACGCAGTATTTT.

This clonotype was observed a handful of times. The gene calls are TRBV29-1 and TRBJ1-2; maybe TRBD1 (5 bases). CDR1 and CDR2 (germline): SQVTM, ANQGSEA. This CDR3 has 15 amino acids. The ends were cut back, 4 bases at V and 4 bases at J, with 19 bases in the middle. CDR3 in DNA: TGCAGCGTTGCCGCGACAGCCTCGTCTCGCTATGGCTACACCTTC. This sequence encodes CSVAATASSRYGYTF. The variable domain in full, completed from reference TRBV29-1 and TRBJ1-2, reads SAVISQKPSRDICQRGTSLTIQCQVDSQVTMMFWYRQQPGQSLTLIATANQGSEATYESGFVIDKFPISRPNLTFSTLTVSNMSPEDSSIYLCSVAATASSRYGYTFGSGTRLTVV.

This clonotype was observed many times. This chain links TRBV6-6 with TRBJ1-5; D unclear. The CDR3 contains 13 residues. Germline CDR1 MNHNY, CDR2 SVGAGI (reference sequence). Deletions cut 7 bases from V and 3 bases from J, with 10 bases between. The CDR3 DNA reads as TGTGCCAGCACCTCCAGTATCAATCAGCCCCAGCATTTT. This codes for CASTSSINQPQHF.

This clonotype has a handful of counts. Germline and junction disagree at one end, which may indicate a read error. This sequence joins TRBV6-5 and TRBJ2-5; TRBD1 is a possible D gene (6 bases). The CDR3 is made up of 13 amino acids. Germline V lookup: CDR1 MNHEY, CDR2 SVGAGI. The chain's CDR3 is CASSRQVGETQYF. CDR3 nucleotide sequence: TGCGCCAGCAGCCGACAGGTGGGAGAGACCCAGTACTTC.

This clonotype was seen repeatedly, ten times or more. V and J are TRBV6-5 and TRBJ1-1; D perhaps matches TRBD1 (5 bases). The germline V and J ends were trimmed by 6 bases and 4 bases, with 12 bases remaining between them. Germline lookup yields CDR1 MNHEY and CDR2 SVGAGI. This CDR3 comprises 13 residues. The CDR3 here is CASRPRVITEAFF. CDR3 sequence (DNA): TGTGCCAGCAGGCCCAGGGTGATCACTGAAGCTTTCTTT.

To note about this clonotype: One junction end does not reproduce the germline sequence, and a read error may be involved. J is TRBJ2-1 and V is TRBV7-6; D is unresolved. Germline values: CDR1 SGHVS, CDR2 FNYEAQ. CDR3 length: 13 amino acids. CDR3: CGSSFEARHEQFF. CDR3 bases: TGTGGCAGCAGCTTTGAAGCCCGACATGAGCAGTTCTTC.

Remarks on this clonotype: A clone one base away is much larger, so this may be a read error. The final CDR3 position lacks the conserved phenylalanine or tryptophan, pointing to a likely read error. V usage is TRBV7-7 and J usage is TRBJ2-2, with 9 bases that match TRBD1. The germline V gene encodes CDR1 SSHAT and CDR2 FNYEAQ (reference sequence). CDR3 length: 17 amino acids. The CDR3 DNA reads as TGTGCTAGCAGCTTAGGACCGGGACAGGGAGACACCGGGGAGCTGTTTATT. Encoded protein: CASSLGPGQGDTGELFI.

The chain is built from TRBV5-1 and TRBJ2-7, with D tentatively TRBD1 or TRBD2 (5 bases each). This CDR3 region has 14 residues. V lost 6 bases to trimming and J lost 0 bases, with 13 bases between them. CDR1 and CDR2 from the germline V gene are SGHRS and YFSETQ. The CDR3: CASMVGPSSYEQYF. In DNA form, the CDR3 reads TGCGCCAGCATGGTGGGACCCAGCTCCTACGAGCAGTACTTC.

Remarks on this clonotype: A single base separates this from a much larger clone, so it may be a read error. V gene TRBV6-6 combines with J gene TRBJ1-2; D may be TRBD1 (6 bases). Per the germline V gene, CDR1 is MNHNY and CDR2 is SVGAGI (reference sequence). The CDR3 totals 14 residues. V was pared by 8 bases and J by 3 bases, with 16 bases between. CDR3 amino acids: CASSQGFSHYGYTF. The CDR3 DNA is TGTGCCAGCTCACAGGGATTCAGTCACTATGGCTACACCTTC.

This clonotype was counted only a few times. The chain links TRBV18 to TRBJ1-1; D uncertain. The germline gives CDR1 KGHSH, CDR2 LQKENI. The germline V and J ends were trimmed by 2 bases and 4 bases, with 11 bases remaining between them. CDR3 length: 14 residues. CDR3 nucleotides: TGTGCCAGCTCACCATGGCAGGAAGGCACTGAAGCTTTCTTT. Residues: CASSPWQEGTEAFF.